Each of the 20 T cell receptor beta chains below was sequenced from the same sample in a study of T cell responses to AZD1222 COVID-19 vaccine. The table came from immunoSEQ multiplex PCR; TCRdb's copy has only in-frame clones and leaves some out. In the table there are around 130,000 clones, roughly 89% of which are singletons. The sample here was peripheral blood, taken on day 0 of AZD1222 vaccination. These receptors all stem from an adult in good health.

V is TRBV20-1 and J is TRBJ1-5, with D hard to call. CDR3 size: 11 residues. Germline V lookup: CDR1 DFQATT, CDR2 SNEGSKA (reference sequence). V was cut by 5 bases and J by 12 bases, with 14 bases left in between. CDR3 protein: CSAEDGERQHF. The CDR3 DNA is TGCAGTGCTGAGGACGGTGAGCGCCAGCATTTT.

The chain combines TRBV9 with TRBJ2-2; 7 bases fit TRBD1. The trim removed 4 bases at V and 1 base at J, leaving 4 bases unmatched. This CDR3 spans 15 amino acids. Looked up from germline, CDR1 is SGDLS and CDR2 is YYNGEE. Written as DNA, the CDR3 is TGTGCCAGCAGCTCCAGACAGGGGAACACCGGGGAGCTGTTTTTT. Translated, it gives CASSSRQGNTGELFF. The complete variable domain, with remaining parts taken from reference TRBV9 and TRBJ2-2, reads DSGVTQTPKHLITATGQRVTLRCSPRSGDLSVYWYQQSLDQGLQFLIQYYNGEERAKGNILERFSAQQFPDLHSELNLSSLELGDSALYFCASSSRQGNTGELFFGEGSRLTVL.

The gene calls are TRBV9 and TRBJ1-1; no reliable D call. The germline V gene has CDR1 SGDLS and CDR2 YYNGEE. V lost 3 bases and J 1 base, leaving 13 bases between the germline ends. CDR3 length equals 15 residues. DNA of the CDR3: TGTGCCAGCAGCGCAGCAGTGGTAGGGAACACTGAAGCTTTCTTT. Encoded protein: CASSAAVVGNTEAFF.

CDR3 nucleotides: TGTGCCAGCACGCGAACAGGGAGCTCTGGAAACACCATATATTTT. Translation gives CASTRTGSSGNTIYF. The gene calls are TRBV9 and TRBJ1-3, with a possible D match to TRBD1 (6 bases). The germline V gene encodes CDR1 SGDLS and CDR2 YYNGEE. The ends were cut back, 6 bases at V and 0 bases at J, with 13 bases in the middle. The CDR3 is made up of 15 amino acids. The full variable domain, its missing parts supplied by reference TRBV9 and TRBJ1-3, is DSGVTQTPKHLITATGQRVTLRCSPRSGDLSVYWYQQSLDQGLQFLIQYYNGEERAKGNILERFSAQQFPDLHSELNLSSLELGDSALYFCASTRTGSSGNTIYFGEGSWLTVV.

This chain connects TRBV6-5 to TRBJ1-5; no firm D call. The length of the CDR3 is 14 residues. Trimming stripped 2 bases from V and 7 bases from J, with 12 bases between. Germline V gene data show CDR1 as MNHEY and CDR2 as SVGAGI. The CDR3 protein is CASSYRSGSQPQHF. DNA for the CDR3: TGTGCCAGCAGTTACCGTTCGGGTAGCCAGCCCCAGCATTTT.

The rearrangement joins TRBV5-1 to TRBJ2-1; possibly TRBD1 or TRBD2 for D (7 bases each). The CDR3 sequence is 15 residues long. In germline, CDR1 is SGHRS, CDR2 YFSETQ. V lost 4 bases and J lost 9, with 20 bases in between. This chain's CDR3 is CASSTRGGPTSEQFF. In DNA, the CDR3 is TGCGCCAGCAGCACCAGGGGGGGTCCAACAAGTGAGCAGTTCTTC.

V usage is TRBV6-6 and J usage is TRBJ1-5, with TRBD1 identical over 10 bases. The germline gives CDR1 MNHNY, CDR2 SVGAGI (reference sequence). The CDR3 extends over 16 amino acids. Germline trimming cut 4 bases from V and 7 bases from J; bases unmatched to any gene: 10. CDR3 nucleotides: TGTGCCAGCAGTTCTAAGGACAGGGGGAGATCCCAGCCCCAGCATTTT. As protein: CASSSKDRGRSQPQHF.

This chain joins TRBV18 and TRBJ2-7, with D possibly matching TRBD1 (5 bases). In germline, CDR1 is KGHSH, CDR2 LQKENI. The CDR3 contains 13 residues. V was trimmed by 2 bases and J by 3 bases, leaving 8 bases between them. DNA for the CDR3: TGTGCCAGCTCACCAGTACAGGACTACGAGCAGTACTTC. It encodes CASSPVQDYEQYF.

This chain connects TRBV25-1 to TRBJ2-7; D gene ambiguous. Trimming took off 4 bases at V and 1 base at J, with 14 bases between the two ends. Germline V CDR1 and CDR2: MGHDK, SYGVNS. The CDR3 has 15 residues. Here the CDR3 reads CASSGTFAGSYEQYF. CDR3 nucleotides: TGTGCCAGCAGTGGCACCTTTGCAGGTTCCTACGAGCAGTACTTC.

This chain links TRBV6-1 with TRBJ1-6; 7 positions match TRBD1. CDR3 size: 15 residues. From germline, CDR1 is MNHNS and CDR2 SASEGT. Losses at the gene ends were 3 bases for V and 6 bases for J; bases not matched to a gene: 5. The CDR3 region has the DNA TGTGCCAGCAGTGAGACAGGGATGACTAATTCACCCCTCCACTTT. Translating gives CASSETGMTNSPLHF.

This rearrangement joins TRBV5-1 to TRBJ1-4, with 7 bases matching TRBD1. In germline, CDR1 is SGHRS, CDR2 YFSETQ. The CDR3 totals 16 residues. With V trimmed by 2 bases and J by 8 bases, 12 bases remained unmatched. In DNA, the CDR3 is TGCGCCAGCAGCTTCCACAGGGGTAGGGGTGGAGAAAAACTGTTTTTT. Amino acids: CASSFHRGRGGEKLFF.

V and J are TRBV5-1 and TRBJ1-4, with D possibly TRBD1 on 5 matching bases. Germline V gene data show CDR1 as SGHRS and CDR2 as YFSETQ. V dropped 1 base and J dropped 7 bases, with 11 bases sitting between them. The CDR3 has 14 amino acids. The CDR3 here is CASSLNGGAEKLFF. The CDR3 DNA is TGCGCCAGCAGCTTGAATGGGGGTGCTGAAAAACTGTTTTTT.

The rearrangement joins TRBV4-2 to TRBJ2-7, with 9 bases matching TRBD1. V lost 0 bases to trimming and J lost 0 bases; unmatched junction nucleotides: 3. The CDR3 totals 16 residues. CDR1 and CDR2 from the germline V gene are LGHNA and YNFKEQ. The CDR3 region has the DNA TGTGCCAGCAGCCAAGAAGGGACAGGGCCCTCCTACGAGCAGTACTTC. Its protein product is CASSQEGTGPSYEQYF.

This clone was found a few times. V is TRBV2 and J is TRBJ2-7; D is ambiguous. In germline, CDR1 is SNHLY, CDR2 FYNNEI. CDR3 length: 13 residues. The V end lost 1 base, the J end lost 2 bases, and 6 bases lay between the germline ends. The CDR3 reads CASSEVYPYEQYF. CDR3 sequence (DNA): TGTGCCAGCAGTGAAGTGTACCCCTACGAGCAGTACTTC.

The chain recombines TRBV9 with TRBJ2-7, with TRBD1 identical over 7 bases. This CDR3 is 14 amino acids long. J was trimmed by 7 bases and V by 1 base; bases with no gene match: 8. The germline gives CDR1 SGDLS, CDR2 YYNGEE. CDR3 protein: CASSVSQGPQEQYF. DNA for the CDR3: TGTGCCAGCAGCGTATCACAGGGGCCCCAGGAGCAGTACTTC. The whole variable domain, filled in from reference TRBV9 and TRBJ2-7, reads DSGVTQTPKHLITATGQRVTLRCSPRSGDLSVYWYQQSLDQGLQFLIQYYNGEERAKGNILERFSAQQFPDLHSELNLSSLELGDSALYFCASSVSQGPQEQYFGPGTRLTVT.

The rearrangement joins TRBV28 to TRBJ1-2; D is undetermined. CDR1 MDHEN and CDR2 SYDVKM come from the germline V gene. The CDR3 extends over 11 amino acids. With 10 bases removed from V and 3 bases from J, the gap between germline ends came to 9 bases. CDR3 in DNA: TGTGCCATCTACCTTGACTATGGCTACACCTTC. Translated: CAIYLDYGYTF.

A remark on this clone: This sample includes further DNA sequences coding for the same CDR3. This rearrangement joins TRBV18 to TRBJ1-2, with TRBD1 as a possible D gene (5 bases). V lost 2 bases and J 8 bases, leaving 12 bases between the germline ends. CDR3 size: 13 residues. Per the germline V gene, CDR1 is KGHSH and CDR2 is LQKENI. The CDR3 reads CASSPGQGGGYTF. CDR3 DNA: TGTGCCAGCTCACCAGGGCAGGGCGGCGGCTACACCTTC.

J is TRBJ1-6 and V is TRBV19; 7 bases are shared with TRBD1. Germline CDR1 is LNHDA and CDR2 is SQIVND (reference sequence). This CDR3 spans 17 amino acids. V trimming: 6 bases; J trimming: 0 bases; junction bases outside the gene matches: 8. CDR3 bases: TGTGCCAGTAGCCACCTACAGGGGAGCTCCTATAATTCACCCCTCCACTTT. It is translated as CASSHLQGSSYNSPLHF.

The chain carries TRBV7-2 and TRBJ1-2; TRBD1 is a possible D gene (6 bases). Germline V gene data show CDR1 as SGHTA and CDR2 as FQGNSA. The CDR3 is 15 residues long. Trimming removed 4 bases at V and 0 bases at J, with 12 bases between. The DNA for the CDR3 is TGTGCCAGCAGCTGGGACACTCTTGCTAACTATGGCTACACCTTC. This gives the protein CASSWDTLANYGYTF. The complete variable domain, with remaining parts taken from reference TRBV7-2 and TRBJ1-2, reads GAGVSQSPSNKVTEKGKDVELRCDPISGHTALYWYRQSLGQGLEFLIYFQGNSAPDKSGLPSDRFSAERTGGSVSTLTIQRTQQEDSAVYLCASSWDTLANYGYTFGSGTRLTVV.

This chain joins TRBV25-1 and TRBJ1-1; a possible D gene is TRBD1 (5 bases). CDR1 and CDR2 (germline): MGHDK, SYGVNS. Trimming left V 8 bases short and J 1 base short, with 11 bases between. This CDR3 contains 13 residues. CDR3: CASCAQGNTEAFF. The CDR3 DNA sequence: TGTGCCAGCTGCGCTCAGGGGAACACTGAAGCTTTCTTT.